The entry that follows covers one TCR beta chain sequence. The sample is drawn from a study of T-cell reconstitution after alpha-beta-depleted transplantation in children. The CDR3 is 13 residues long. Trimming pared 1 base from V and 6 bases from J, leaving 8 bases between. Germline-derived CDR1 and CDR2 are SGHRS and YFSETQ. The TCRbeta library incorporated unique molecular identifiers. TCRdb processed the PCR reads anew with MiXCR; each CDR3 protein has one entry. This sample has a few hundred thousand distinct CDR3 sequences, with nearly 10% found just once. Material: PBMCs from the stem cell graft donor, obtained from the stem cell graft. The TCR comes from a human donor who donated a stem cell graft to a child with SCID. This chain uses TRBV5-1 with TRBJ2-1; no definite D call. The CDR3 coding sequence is TGCGCCAGCAGCTTGTCCAAGGGCAATGAGCAGTTCTTC. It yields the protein CASSLSKGNEQFF.